Presented here are 30 T cell receptor beta chains from one specimen sequenced in a study of shared T cell receptors in the human thymus. Using immunoSEQ multiplex PCR, the repertoire was profiled, and TCRdb retains in-frame clones only, with some absent. The sample lists roughly 560,000 clones; around 78% were seen once. These same data were also listed under a study on human thymus T cells.

Sequenced input: thymocytes. The receptor source for this set is a boy under three years old with a congenital heart defect.

The chain combines TRBV27 with TRBJ2-7, with 11 bases identical to TRBD2. J gave up 1 base and V 5 bases, and 7 bases lay outside the gene matches. The germline CDR1 and CDR2 sequences are MNHEY and SMNVEV (reference sequence). The CDR3 totals 16 residues. DNA of the CDR3: TGTGCCAGCAGTCCAGAGACTAGCGGGATTTCCTACGAGCAGTACTTC. Protein product: CASSPETSGISYEQYF.

The chain has TRBV19 and TRBJ1-2; TRBD1 agrees at 7 bases. Trimming took 5 bases from V and 3 from J; bases not matched to a gene: 9. This CDR3 contains 15 residues. CDR1 LNHDA and CDR2 SQIVND come from the germline V gene (reference sequence). This chain's CDR3 is CASSPKGQVDYGYTF. The DNA of the CDR3 is TGTGCCAGTAGTCCAAAAGGACAGGTGGACTATGGCTACACCTTC.

The CDR3 DNA follows: TGCAGCGTTGAAGATCCCCGGGGACAGGTTTATGGCTACACCTTC. Translated, it gives CSVEDPRGQVYGYTF. The V call is TRBV29-1, the J call TRBJ1-2, with 8 nucleotides matching TRBD1. Per the germline V gene, CDR1 is SQVTM and CDR2 is ANQGSEA. CDR3 length: 15 amino acids. Trimming at V came to 0 bases and at J to 5 bases, leaving 8 bases not matched to a gene.

The J gene is TRBJ1-3, the V gene TRBV5-1; TRBD1 might be the D (6 bases). Germline V gene sequence: CDR1 SGHRS, CDR2 YFSETQ. V lost 2 bases and J lost 5, with 14 bases in between. The CDR3 runs 15 residues. In DNA, the CDR3 is TGCGCCAGCAGCTTAGGCAGGGGTCGAAGAAACACCATATATTTT. As protein: CASSLGRGRRNTIYF.

The J gene is TRBJ2-2, the V gene TRBV30; 12 nucleotides match TRBD1. This CDR3 comprises 16 residues. Germline CDR1 and CDR2: GTSNPN and SVGIG (reference sequence). Losses at the gene ends were 7 bases for V and 5 bases for J; bases not matched to a gene: 11. CDR3 in amino acids: CAFRDRGRLKTGELFF. The CDR3 region has the DNA TGTGCCTTCCGGGACAGGGGGCGCTTGAAAACCGGGGAGCTGTTTTTT. The full variable domain, rest sourced from reference TRBV30 and TRBJ2-2, is SQTIHQWPATLVQPVGSPLSLECTVEGTSNPNLYWYRQAAGRGLQLLFYSVGIGQISSEVPQNLSASRPQDRQFILSSKKLLLSDSGFYLCAFRDRGRLKTGELFFGEGSRLTVL.

The V and J genes are TRBV6-4 and TRBJ2-3, with TRBD2 identical over 14 bases. The length of the CDR3 is 19 residues. CDR1 is MRHNA, CDR2 SNTAGT, per germline. V shed 3 bases, J shed 1 base, and the junction held 9 bases outside the gene matches. For the CDR3, the DNA is TGTGCCAGCAGTGAAGGGACTAGCGGGAGAACTGGAGGCACAGATACGCAGTATTTT. It codes for CASSEGTSGRTGGTDTQYF.

The chain recombines TRBV19 with TRBJ2-7; weak D call: TRBD2 (5 bases). Germline CDR1 LNHDA, CDR2 SQIVND (reference sequence). V gave up 2 bases and J gave up 3 bases, with 14 bases separating them. The CDR3 runs 15 residues. CDR3 in DNA: TGTGCCAGTAGTATAAACGGGGAAGGAGTCTACGAGCAGTACTTC. Amino acid sequence: CASSINGEGVYEQYF.

This clone was seen a few times. This chain joins TRBV28 and TRBJ2-7; 14 bases fit TRBD2. With 1 base clipped from V and 3 bases from J, the junction kept 11 bases outside the gene matches. Per germline, CDR1 MDHEN and CDR2 SYDVKM. The CDR3 contains 19 residues. CDR3 bases: TGTGCCAGCAGTTTATTTCGACTAGCGGGAGGGCCTTTATACTACGAGCAGTACTTC. Its translation is CASSLFRLAGGPLYYEQYF.

This clone has more than one count but fewer than ten. V gene TRBV5-5 combines with J gene TRBJ2-7, with 11 bases fitting TRBD1. The V and J ends lost 4 bases and 4 bases, in that order; junction bases with no gene match: 10. CDR1 is SGHKS, CDR2 YYEKEE, per germline (reference sequence). The CDR3 loop spans 16 amino acids. The CDR3 nucleotides read TGTGCCAGCAGCGGGGTCCCGGGACAGGGGGTTTACGAGCAGTACTTC. Protein: CASSGVPGQGVYEQYF.

V usage is TRBV21-1 and J usage is TRBJ2-1; whether TRBD1, the table's D call, matches the DNA was not checked. TRBV21-1 is reported as a pseudogene. The length of the CDR3 is 14 residues. CDR3 sequence (DNA): TGTGCCAGCAGCGGACAGGGGTCCTACAATGAGCAGTTCTTC. The encoded protein is CASSGQGSYNEQFF.

The chain has TRBV6-4 and TRBJ2-3; TRBD2 matches 10 bases. The V segment lost 3 bases and the J segment 0 bases; nucleotides outside the gene matches: 15. CDR1 and CDR2 from the germline V gene are MRHNA and SNTAGT. CDR3 length equals 20 residues. The CDR3 nucleotides read TGTGCCAGCAGTGATCGCGAAGACTCTAGCGGGAGTGAGAGCACAGATACGCAGTATTTT. Residues: CASSDREDSSGSESTDTQYF.

This clone was observed once. Written as DNA, the CDR3 is TGTGCCAGCAGCGTAGCGGGGACAGGGGACGAGCAGTACTTC. Encoded protein: CASSVAGTGDEQYF. The chain combines TRBV9 with TRBJ2-7, with 10 bases lining up with TRBD1. CDR1 and CDR2 from the germline V gene are SGDLS and YYNGEE. The CDR3 length is 14 residues. Trimming removed 0 bases from V and 5 bases from J; junction bases left unmatched: 2.

The rearrangement links TRBV7-9 to TRBJ2-3; 10 bases are shared with TRBD2. CDR3 size: 15 residues. Germline CDR1 SEHNR, CDR2 FQNEAQ (reference sequence). The ends lost 2 bases at V and 8 bases at J; junction bases unmatched: 7. CDR3 residues: CASSLPLVAGGTQYF. The CDR3 DNA reads as TGTGCCAGCAGCTTACCTTTAGTAGCGGGAGGTACGCAGTATTTT.

This chain links TRBV28 with TRBJ1-5, with D perhaps matching TRBD1 (6 bases). CDR1 is MDHEN, CDR2 SYDVKM, per germline. The V end was cut by 6 bases, the J end by 0 bases, with 15 bases between. This CDR3 has 16 amino acids. Here the CDR3 DNA reads TGTGCCAGCAGCCGACAGGAGGCGTATAGCAATCAGCCCCAGCATTTT. It is translated as CASSRQEAYSNQPQHF.

CDR3 protein: CASSSWDRESYGYTF. In nucleotides, the CDR3 is TGTGCCAGCAGCTCGTGGGACAGGGAGAGCTATGGCTACACCTTC. The V gene is TRBV6-6, the J gene TRBJ1-2; 9 bases map to TRBD1. Trimming at V came to 6 bases and at J to 4 bases, leaving 9 bases not matched to a gene. There are 15 residues in the CDR3. Per the germline V gene, CDR1 is MNHNY and CDR2 is SVGAGI (reference sequence).

The chain has TRBV7-8 and TRBJ2-3; TRBD2 agrees at 8 bases. Germline V gene sequence: CDR1 SGHVS, CDR2 FQNEAQ. Trimming at V came to 1 base and at J to 0 bases, leaving 9 bases not matched to a gene. The CDR3 consists of 18 residues. This chain's CDR3 is CASSLVGGRSASTDTQYF. Written as DNA, the CDR3 is TGTGCCAGCAGCTTAGTAGGCGGGAGGAGTGCTAGCACAGATACGCAGTATTTT.

The chain has TRBV6-5 and TRBJ1-1; 8 bases fit TRBD1. In germline, CDR1 is MNHEY, CDR2 SVGAGI. The CDR3 loop spans 14 amino acids. The junction had 2 bases not matched to a gene; V was cut back by 0 bases and J by 5 bases. This CDR3 reads CASSYSTGGTEAFF. CDR3 in DNA: TGTGCCAGCAGTTACTCCACAGGGGGTACTGAAGCTTTCTTT.

The chain uses TRBV19 and TRBJ1-5; 7 bases agree with TRBD1. The CDR3 runs to 13 residues. Germline values: CDR1 LNHDA, CDR2 SQIVND (reference sequence). Trimming removed 5 bases from V and 6 bases from J; junction bases left unmatched: 4. The CDR3 here is CASSRQGAQPQHF. CDR3 sequence (DNA): TGTGCCAGTAGTCGACAGGGTGCTCAGCCCCAGCATTTT.

This clone was picked up one time. The rearrangement uses TRBV4-3 and TRBJ2-7; 10 bases map to TRBD1. Germline CDR1 is LGHNA and CDR2 is YSLEER. The CDR3 is 14 amino acids. J was trimmed by 3 bases and V by 5 bases; bases with no gene match: 4. Written as DNA, the CDR3 is TGCGCCAGCAGCTCCGACAGGGGGCTCTACGAGCAGTACTTC. Its protein product is CASSSDRGLYEQYF.

This chain joins TRBV7-2 and TRBJ2-5; D possibly corresponds to TRBD1 (6 bases). Germline CDR1 and CDR2: SGHTA and FQGNSA. This CDR3 comprises 16 residues. Trimming shortened V by 6 bases and J by 4 bases, and 21 bases separated the two germline ends. DNA for the CDR3: TGTGCCAGCAGTCTTTACAGGGCCCGGGGCCGAGAGACCCAGTACTTC. Encoded protein: CASSLYRARGRETQYF.

The V gene is TRBV6-1, the J gene TRBJ1-2, with 9 bases matching TRBD1. The CDR3 is 17 amino acids. CDR1 is MNHNS, CDR2 SASEGT, per germline. Trimming took 4 bases from V and 3 from J; bases not matched to a gene: 12. CDR3 sequence reads: CASSVSGTGFSDYGYTF. CDR3 DNA: TGTGCCAGCAGTGTTTCCGGGACAGGGTTTTCGGACTATGGCTACACCTTC.

The chain recombines TRBV4-3 with TRBJ2-3, with 7 bases that match TRBD2. CDR1 and CDR2 (germline): LGHNA, YSLEER. V shed 4 bases, J shed 2 bases, and the junction held 12 bases outside the gene matches. This CDR3 contains 17 residues. CDR3 protein: CASSRNPRGGSTDTQYF. For the CDR3, the DNA is TGCGCCAGCAGCCGCAACCCCCGCGGGGGATCCACAGATACGCAGTATTTT.

This clone was seen once. V gene TRBV29-1 combines with J gene TRBJ2-7, with D possibly being TRBD2 (6 bases). Trimming pared 7 bases from V and 1 base from J, leaving 17 bases between. This CDR3 has 14 amino acids. CDR1 is SQVTM, CDR2 ANQGSEA, per germline. The CDR3: CSATGTGESYEQYF. CDR3 DNA: TGCAGCGCCACCGGGACGGGGGAATCCTACGAGCAGTACTTC.

This clone was observed a single time. The chain combines TRBV29-1 with TRBJ2-7, with TRBD2 matching over 7 bases. CDR1 and CDR2 (germline): SQVTM, ANQGSEA. The CDR3 is made up of 15 amino acids. The CDR3 sequence is CRKATGRLGWGEQYF. Here the CDR3 DNA reads TGCAGGAAAGCAACCGGGAGGCTTGGGTGGGGGGAGCAGTACTTC.

The genes are TRBV4-2 and TRBJ2-3; 14 bases map to TRBD2. Germline V gene sequence: CDR1 LGHNA, CDR2 YNFKEQ. The length of the CDR3 is 18 residues. Unmatched junction bases numbered 9, after V lost 6 bases and J lost 1 base. The chain's CDR3 is CASRFGTSGRRGTDTQYF. CDR3 coding DNA: TGTGCCAGCAGATTCGGGACTAGCGGGAGAAGGGGCACAGATACGCAGTATTTT.

The chain has TRBV14 and TRBJ2-2; tentative D call: TRBD1 (5 bases). V lost 6 bases, J lost 11 bases, and 16 bases lay in between. The CDR3 is 13 amino acids. The germline CDR1 and CDR2 sequences are SGHDN and FVKESK. CDR3 in amino acids: CASRETDSEELFF. CDR3 sequence (DNA): TGTGCCAGCAGAGAAACCGACAGCGAAGAGCTGTTTTTT.

The chain combines TRBV28 with TRBJ1-5; 7 positions agree with TRBD1. The germline gives CDR1 MDHEN, CDR2 SYDVKM. The junction had 3 bases not matched to a gene; V was cut back by 2 bases and J by 2 bases. This CDR3 has 15 amino acids. The CDR3 loop reads CASSLTGARNQPQHF. The DNA of the CDR3 is TGTGCCAGCAGTTTAACAGGGGCACGCAATCAGCCCCAGCATTTT.

This clone was picked up one time. V usage is TRBV7-9 and J usage is TRBJ2-1; TRBD2 matches at 7 bases. Trimming took 5 bases from V and 5 from J; bases not matched to a gene: 12. Germline lookup yields CDR1 SEHNR and CDR2 FQNEAQ (reference sequence). This CDR3 is 16 amino acids long. The CDR3 protein is CASSHKKRGGDNEQFF. CDR3 DNA sequence: TGTGCCAGCAGCCACAAGAAGAGGGGAGGGGACAATGAGCAGTTCTTC.

The chain employs TRBV11-2 and TRBJ2-7; possible D gene TRBD1, 5 bases. In germline, CDR1 is SGHAT, CDR2 FQNNGV. The CDR3 covers 14 residues. Trimming cost V 4 bases and J 10 bases, with 20 bases left between them. The CDR3 here is CASSSRQGHGKQYF. For the CDR3, the DNA is TGTGCCAGCAGCTCAAGGCAGGGTCATGGGAAACAGTACTTC.

This sequence joins TRBV4-2 and TRBJ2-7, with TRBD2 matching over 11 bases. This CDR3 spans 15 amino acids. V lost 2 bases and J lost 4; bases outside the gene matches: 4. In germline, CDR1 is LGHNA, CDR2 YNFKEQ. CDR3 protein: CASSQTPSGRYEQYF. The CDR3 DNA reads as TGTGCCAGCAGCCAAACCCCTAGCGGGAGGTACGAGCAGTACTTC.